The 24 T cell receptor beta chains below come from one sample, sequenced in a study of persistence of HIV-infected CD4 T cells. Anti-CD3/anti-CD28 beads served as a nonspecific positive control stimulus. Responding CD4+ T cells were sorted by upregulation of both CD40 ligand and CD69. These receptors lack a known antigen. The libraries were made with immunoSEQ version 4 in survey mode. The data were produced by immunoSEQ multiplex PCR, yet TCRdb's version contains in-frame clones alone and is incomplete. This table has about 46,000 clones, 85% to 90% appearing once. Sequences were derived from CD4+ T cells sorted from PBMCs after roughly 20-hour stimulation, sampled from a patient who received antiretroviral therapy. The receptors originated from an adult woman with HIV who was CMV-seropositive.

CDR3: CASSLGRGYEQYF. The CDR3, as DNA: TGTGCCAGCAGCTTAGGCAGGGGCTACGAGCAGTACTTC. V is TRBV11-3 and J is TRBJ2-7; tentatively, D is TRBD1 (6 bases). Germline V lookup: CDR1 SGHNT, CDR2 YENEEA. V was trimmed by 1 base and J by 3 bases, leaving 7 bases between them. This CDR3 region has 13 residues.

This chain connects TRBV6-5 to TRBJ2-7, with TRBD1 matching over 10 bases. Germline V gene lookup returns CDR1 MNHEY and CDR2 SVGAGI. This CDR3 is 15 amino acids long. Trimming at V came to 6 bases and at J to 4 bases, leaving 9 bases not matched to a gene. The chain's CDR3 is CASSRSDRGLYEQYF. CDR3 nucleotide sequence: TGTGCCAGCAGCCGGTCCGACAGGGGGCTTTACGAGCAGTACTTC.

V gene TRBV29-1 combines with J gene TRBJ1-1; TRBD1 matches 10 bases. The CDR3 consists of 14 residues. Germline CDR1 reads SQVTM; CDR2 reads ANQGSEA. Trimming cost V 7 bases and J 7 bases; bases outside gene matches: 12. CDR3 sequence reads: CSAVGGTGDVEAFF. Here the CDR3 DNA reads TGCAGCGCCGTAGGCGGGACAGGGGATGTTGAAGCTTTCTTT.

The chain employs TRBV19 and TRBJ2-5; TRBD1 or TRBD2 may be the D gene (5 bases each). Germline CDR1 reads LNHDA; CDR2 reads SQIVND (reference sequence). CDR3 length: 18 amino acids. Trimming removed 3 bases from V and 1 base from J, with 21 bases in between. Here the CDR3 reads CASSIGAGRLPSQETQYF. The CDR3 DNA follows: TGTGCCAGTAGTATTGGGGCGGGCAGGTTACCAAGCCAAGAGACCCAGTACTTC.

The chain combines TRBV9 with TRBJ2-2; D gene ambiguous. This CDR3 comprises 12 residues. Germline lookup yields CDR1 SGDLS and CDR2 YYNGEE. The V gene lost 2 bases and the J gene lost 3 bases, with 2 bases spanning the gap. In DNA, the CDR3 is TGTGCCAGCAGCGTGGACACCGGGGAGCTGTTTTTT. Translating it yields CASSVDTGELFF.

V usage is TRBV4-3 and J usage is TRBJ2-6; weak D call: TRBD1 (6 bases). Germline V gene lookup returns CDR1 LGHNA and CDR2 YSLEER. Trimming took off 4 bases at V and 0 bases at J, with 13 bases between the two ends. CDR3 length: 17 amino acids. CDR3 nucleotides: TGCGCCAGCAGCCCCGGCAGGGGATTCTCTGGGGCCAACGTCCTGACTTTC. It yields the protein CASSPGRGFSGANVLTF.

The rearrangement joins TRBV10-1 to TRBJ2-1, with D possibly matching TRBD1 (5 bases). The length of the CDR3 is 14 residues. Germline V gives CDR1 WNHNN, CDR2 SYGVQD (reference sequence). The V gene lost 2 bases and the J gene lost 10 bases, with 15 bases spanning the gap. CDR3 nucleotides: TGCGCCAGCAGTGAGAGACGGACATCACGCGAGCAGTTCTTC. This sequence encodes CASSERRTSREQFF.

This clone was detected only a few times. The gene calls are TRBV7-8 and TRBJ2-5, with unresolved D. There are 13 residues in the CDR3. V shed 4 bases and J shed 5 bases, with 11 bases lying between them. Germline lookup yields CDR1 SGHVS and CDR2 FQNEAQ. CDR3 DNA: TGTGCCAGCAGCTCGGGCCCGAAGGAGACCCAGTACTTC. This gives the protein CASSSGPKETQYF. Using reference TRBV7-8 and TRBJ2-5 for the parts outside the CDR3, the full variable domain is GAGVSQSPRYKVAKRGQDVALRCDPISGHVSLFWYQQALGQGPEFLTYFQNEAQLDKSGLPSDRFFAERPEGSVSTLKIQRTQQEDSAVYLCASSSGPKETQYFGPGTRLLVL.

As DNA, the CDR3 is TGTGCCAGCAGCCGGGAGATTACTAATGAGCAGTTCTTC. Translated: CASSREITNEQFF. The rearrangement uses TRBV27 and TRBJ2-1; weak D call: TRBD2 (6 bases). CDR3 length: 13 residues. Germline CDR1 reads MNHEY; CDR2 reads SMNVEV (reference sequence). V was clipped by 6 bases and J by 7 bases, with 13 bases between them.

This sequence joins TRBV27 and TRBJ2-3, with 8 bases aligning to TRBD1. CDR1 MNHEY and CDR2 SMNVEV come from the germline V gene (reference sequence). The CDR3 is made up of 16 amino acids. V dropped 6 bases and J dropped 2; count of bases not matched to a gene: 10. This CDR3 reads CASRAGQGLYTDTQYF. The DNA for the CDR3 is TGTGCCAGCAGAGCTGGACAGGGCCTTTACACAGATACGCAGTATTTT.

The chain employs TRBV9 and TRBJ1-1; D possibly corresponds to TRBD1 (5 bases). Trimming took 1 base from V and 2 from J, leaving 12 bases between them. The germline gives CDR1 SGDLS, CDR2 YYNGEE. The CDR3 is 15 amino acids. CDR3 nucleotide sequence: TGTGCCAGCAGCGTATATCCGGACATCAACACTGAAGCTTTCTTT. Encoded protein: CASSVYPDINTEAFF.

The V call is TRBV28, the J call TRBJ1-5; possible D gene TRBD1, 5 bases. From germline, CDR1 is MDHEN and CDR2 SYDVKM. This CDR3 has 16 amino acids. Trimming stripped 2 bases from V and 7 bases from J, with 18 bases between. DNA for the CDR3: TGTGCCAGCAGTTTAAGCGGGACCGCCCCGAGACAGCCCCAGCATTTT. Residues: CASSLSGTAPRQPQHF. The full variable domain, with the rest looked up from reference TRBV28 and TRBJ1-5, is DVKVTQSSRYLVKRTGEKVFLECVQDMDHENMFWYRQDPGLGLRLIYFSYDVKMKEKGDIPEGYSVSREKKERFSLILESASTNQTSMYLCASSLSGTAPRQPQHFGDGTRLSIL.

The V call is TRBV27, the J call TRBJ1-3; TRBD1 agrees at 10 bases. Looked up from germline, CDR1 is MNHEY and CDR2 is SMNVEV (reference sequence). The CDR3 sequence is 15 residues long. The trim removed 8 bases at V and 2 bases at J, leaving 6 bases unmatched. The CDR3 region is CASSQTGGPGNTIYF. The CDR3 DNA reads TGTGCCAGCTCCCAGACAGGGGGCCCTGGAAACACCATATATTTT.

The chain carries TRBV5-6 and TRBJ1-2; 7 bases agree with TRBD1. The CDR3 has 14 amino acids. With V trimmed by 0 bases and J by 7 bases, 6 bases remained unmatched. Germline V gene sequence: CDR1 SGHDT, CDR2 YYEEEE. CDR3 sequence (DNA): TGTGCCAGCAGCTTGGGACAGGGTTTGACTGGCTACACCTTC. Protein product: CASSLGQGLTGYTF.

The chain joins TRBV9 to TRBJ2-5; 9 nucleotides align to TRBD2. Trimming at V came to 3 bases and at J to 2 bases, leaving 8 bases not matched to a gene. This CDR3 comprises 16 residues. CDR1 and CDR2 (germline): SGDLS, YYNGEE. The CDR3 region has the DNA TGTGCCAGCAGCGCGTATCTAGCGGGGAGTCAAGAGACCCAGTACTTC. Encoded protein: CASSAYLAGSQETQYF.

This rearrangement joins TRBV2 to TRBJ2-3; D remains ambiguous. The germline V gene encodes CDR1 SNHLY and CDR2 FYNNEI. The CDR3 runs 14 residues. Trimming removed 7 bases from V and 4 bases from J, with 15 bases in between. CDR3 DNA sequence: TGTGCCAGCACACGCGGACGGCCCGCAGATACGCAGTATTTT. It translates to CASTRGRPADTQYF.

This rearrangement joins TRBV6-6 to TRBJ2-7, with 8 bases lining up with TRBD1. Germline CDR1 reads MNHNY; CDR2 reads SVGAGI (reference sequence). The trim removed 4 bases at V and 5 bases at J, leaving 1 base unmatched. The length of the CDR3 is 12 residues. CDR3 DNA sequence: TGTGCCAGCAGTTCACAGGGGGACGAGCAGTACTTC. It translates to CASSSQGDEQYF.

This clone was observed a few times. The V and J genes are TRBV5-1 and TRBJ1-6; D remains unclear. CDR1 SGHRS and CDR2 YFSETQ come from the germline V gene. The CDR3 is 16 amino acids. Trimming stripped 4 bases from V and 6 bases from J, with 17 bases between. The CDR3 DNA is TGCGCCAGCAGCGCACGCCGGACGGATTTTAATTCACCCCTCCACTTT. This gives the protein CASSARRTDFNSPLHF.

The rearrangement joins TRBV18 to TRBJ2-1; 8 bases are a match to TRBD2. The CDR3 is made up of 16 amino acids. The junction had 14 bases not matched to a gene; V was cut back by 6 bases and J by 7 bases. Per germline, CDR1 KGHSH and CDR2 LQKENI. The CDR3 bases are TGTGCCAGCTCCGCCCCCGGGACTCGGGGGGGGAATGAGCAGTTCTTC. This gives the protein CASSAPGTRGGNEQFF.

The V and J genes are TRBV29-1 and TRBJ1-2; tentative D call: TRBD1 (6 bases). Trimming pared 7 bases from V and 6 bases from J, leaving 12 bases between. In germline, CDR1 is SQVTM, CDR2 ANQGSEA. This CDR3 has 11 amino acids. CDR3 DNA: TGCAGCGACGAACAGGGTCATGGCTACACCTTC. Translated: CSDEQGHGYTF.

This chain's CDR3 is CASSFRGPENEQFF. The CDR3 region has the DNA TGTGCCAGCAGCTTCCGGGGGCCTGAGAATGAGCAGTTCTTC. The chain joins TRBV7-2 to TRBJ2-1, with D perhaps TRBD1 or TRBD2 (6 bases each). This CDR3 region has 14 residues. From germline, CDR1 is SGHTA and CDR2 FQGNSA. The V end was cut by 3 bases, the J end by 7 bases, with 13 bases between.

This clone appeared once. The chain carries TRBV20-1 and TRBJ1-6; D is uncertain. The germline V gene has CDR1 DFQATT and CDR2 SNEGSKA (reference sequence). This CDR3 spans 16 amino acids. V lost 3 bases, J lost 0 bases, and 12 bases lay in between. The chain's CDR3 is CSASRSTSSYNSPLHF. CDR3 bases: TGCAGTGCTAGTCGTTCGACGAGCTCCTATAATTCACCCCTCCACTTT.

The rearrangement uses TRBV7-3 and TRBJ2-6; 8 bases map to TRBD1. CDR1 SGHTA and CDR2 FQGTGA come from the germline V gene. This CDR3 is 18 amino acids long. The V gene end was trimmed by 5 bases and the J gene end by 0 bases; junction bases not matched to a gene: 9. This chain's CDR3 is CASSRFPGQGSGANVLTF. The CDR3 DNA reads TGTGCCAGCAGCCGATTTCCCGGACAGGGCTCTGGGGCCAACGTCCTGACTTTC.

The gene calls are TRBV29-1 and TRBJ1-1, with 7 bases matching TRBD1. V was pared by 7 bases and J by 1 base, with 3 bases of the junction left unmatched. The CDR3 totals 12 residues. Germline CDR1 and CDR2: SQVTM and ANQGSEA. The CDR3 is CSERTGNTEAFF. DNA of the CDR3: TGCAGCGAACGGACAGGGAACACTGAAGCTTTCTTT.